The present TCR beta chain was sequenced within a study of early T cells in non-severe SARS-CoV-2 infection. Study summary: The study sequenced bulk RNA from unsorted whole blood, with chains unpaired. General observations from the study: Missing private and CD4 specificities, VDJdb matching favored anti-spike CD8 responses.

The ends were cut back, 4 bases at V and 0 bases at J, with 16 bases in the middle. CDR1 and CDR2 (germline): ENHRY, SYGVKD. There are 17 residues in the CDR3. With regard to this clonotype: Its target is not known.

Unique molecular identifiers were affixed to single, distinct cDNA molecules. TCRdb processed the 5' RACE reads anew with MiXCR; each CDR3 protein has one entry. The sample includes around 44,000 distinct CDR3 sequences, 8.5% to 10% of them seen just once. The sequencing input was whole blood. The genes are TRBV10-3 and TRBJ1-3; D unresolved. The sequence was collected from an adult who was a healthcare worker with PCR-confirmed SARS-CoV-2 infection or an uninfected control (not recorded which). The CDR3 nucleotides read TGTGCCATCAGTGGCAGTCCAGGAGGGAACTCTGGAAACACCATATATTTT. It specifies CAISGSPGGNSGNTIYF.